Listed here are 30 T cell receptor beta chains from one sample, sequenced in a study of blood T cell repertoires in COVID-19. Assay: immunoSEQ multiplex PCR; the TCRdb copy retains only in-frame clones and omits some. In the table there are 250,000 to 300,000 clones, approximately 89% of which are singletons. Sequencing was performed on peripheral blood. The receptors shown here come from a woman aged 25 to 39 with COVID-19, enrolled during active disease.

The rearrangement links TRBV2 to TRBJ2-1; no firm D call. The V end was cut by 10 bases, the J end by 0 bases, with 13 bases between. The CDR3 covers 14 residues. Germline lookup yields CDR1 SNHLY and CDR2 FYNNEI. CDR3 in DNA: TGTGCCACAAAAGACTCCTCCTCCTACAATGAGCAGTTCTTC. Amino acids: CATKDSSSYNEQFF.

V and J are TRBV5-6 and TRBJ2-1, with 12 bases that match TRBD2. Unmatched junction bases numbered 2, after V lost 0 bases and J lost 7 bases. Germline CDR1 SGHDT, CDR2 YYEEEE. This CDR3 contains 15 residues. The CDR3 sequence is CASSLGTSGMNEQFF. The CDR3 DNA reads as TGTGCCAGCAGCTTGGGGACTAGCGGGATGAATGAGCAGTTCTTC.

The CDR3 sequence: CSVEGQPNTEAFF. The CDR3 nucleotides read TGCAGCGTTGAGGGACAGCCTAACACTGAAGCTTTCTTT. V is TRBV29-1 and J is TRBJ1-1; 7 positions agree with TRBD1. The CDR3 extends over 13 amino acids. Unmatched junction bases numbered 3, after V lost 3 bases and J lost 2 bases. Germline lookup yields CDR1 SQVTM and CDR2 ANQGSEA.

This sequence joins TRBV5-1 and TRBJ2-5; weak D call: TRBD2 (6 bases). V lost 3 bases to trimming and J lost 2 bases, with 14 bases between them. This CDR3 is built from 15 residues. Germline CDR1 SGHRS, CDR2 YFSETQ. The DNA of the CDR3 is TGCGCCAGCAGCTGGGGGGTCTTGGGGCAAGAGACCCAGTACTTC. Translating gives CASSWGVLGQETQYF.

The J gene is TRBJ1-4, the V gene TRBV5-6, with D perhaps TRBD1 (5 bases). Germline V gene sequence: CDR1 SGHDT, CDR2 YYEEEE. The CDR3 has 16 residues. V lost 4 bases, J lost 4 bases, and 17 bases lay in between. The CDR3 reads CASSDSSRIINEKLFF. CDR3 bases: TGTGCCAGCAGCGACAGTTCCAGAATTATTAATGAAAAACTGTTTTTT.

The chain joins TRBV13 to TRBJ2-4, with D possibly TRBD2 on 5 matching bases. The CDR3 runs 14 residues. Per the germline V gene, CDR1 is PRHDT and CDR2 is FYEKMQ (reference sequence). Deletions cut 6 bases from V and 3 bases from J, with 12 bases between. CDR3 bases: TGTGCCAGCAGGAGAGGAGGATTCAAAAACATTCAGTACTTC. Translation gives CASRRGGFKNIQYF.

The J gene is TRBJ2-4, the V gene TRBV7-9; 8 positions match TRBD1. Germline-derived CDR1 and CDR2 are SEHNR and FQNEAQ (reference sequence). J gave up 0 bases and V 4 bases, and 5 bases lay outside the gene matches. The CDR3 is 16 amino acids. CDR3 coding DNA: TGTGCCAGCAGCTCGACAGGGGCCCTAGCCAAAAACATTCAGTACTTC. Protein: CASSSTGALAKNIQYF.

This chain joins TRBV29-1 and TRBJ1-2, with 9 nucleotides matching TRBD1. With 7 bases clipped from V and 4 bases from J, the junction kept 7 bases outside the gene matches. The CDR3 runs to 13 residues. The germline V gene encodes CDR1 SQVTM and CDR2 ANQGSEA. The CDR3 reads CSALTGGPYGYTF. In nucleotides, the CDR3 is TGCAGCGCTTTGACAGGGGGGCCCTATGGCTACACCTTC.

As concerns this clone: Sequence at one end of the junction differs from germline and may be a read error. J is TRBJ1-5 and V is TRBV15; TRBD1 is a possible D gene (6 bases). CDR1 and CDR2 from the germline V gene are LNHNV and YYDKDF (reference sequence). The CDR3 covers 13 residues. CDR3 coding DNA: TGTGCCACCAGCAGAGATCTGCTGGCAGGGGCGACTTTT. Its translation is CATSRDLLAGATF. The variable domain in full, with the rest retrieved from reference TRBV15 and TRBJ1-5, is DAMVIQNPRYQVTQFGKPVTLSCSQTLNHNVMYWYQQKSSQAPKLLFHYYDKDFNNEADTPDNFQSRRPNTSFCFLDIRSPGLGDTAMYLCATSRDLLAGATFGDGTRLSIL.

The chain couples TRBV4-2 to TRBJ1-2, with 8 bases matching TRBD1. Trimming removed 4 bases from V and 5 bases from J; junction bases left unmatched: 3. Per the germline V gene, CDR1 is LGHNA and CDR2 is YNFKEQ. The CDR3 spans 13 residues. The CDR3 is CASSPDREYGYTF. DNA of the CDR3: TGTGCCAGCAGCCCGGACAGGGAATATGGCTACACCTTC.

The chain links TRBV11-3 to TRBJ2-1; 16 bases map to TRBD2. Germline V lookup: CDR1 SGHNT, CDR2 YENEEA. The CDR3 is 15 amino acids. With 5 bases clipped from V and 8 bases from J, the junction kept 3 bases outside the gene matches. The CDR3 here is CASSPGTSGRDEQFF. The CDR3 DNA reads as TGTGCCAGCAGCCCCGGGACTAGCGGGAGGGATGAGCAGTTCTTC.

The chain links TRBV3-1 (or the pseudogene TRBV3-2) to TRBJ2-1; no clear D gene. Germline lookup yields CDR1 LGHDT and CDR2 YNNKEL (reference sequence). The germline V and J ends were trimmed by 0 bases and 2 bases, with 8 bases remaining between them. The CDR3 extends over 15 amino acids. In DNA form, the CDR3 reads TGTGCCAGCAGCCAAGATCGGCTAGCCTACAATGAGCAGTTCTTC. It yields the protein CASSQDRLAYNEQFF.

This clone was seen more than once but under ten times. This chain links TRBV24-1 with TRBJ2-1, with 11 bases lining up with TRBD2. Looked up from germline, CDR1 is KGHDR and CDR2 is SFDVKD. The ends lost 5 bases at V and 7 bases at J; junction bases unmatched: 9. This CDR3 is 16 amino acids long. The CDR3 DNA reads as TGTGCCACCAGTGCTGGAAGACTAGCGGGATCAAATGAGCAGTTCTTC. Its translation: CATSAGRLAGSNEQFF.

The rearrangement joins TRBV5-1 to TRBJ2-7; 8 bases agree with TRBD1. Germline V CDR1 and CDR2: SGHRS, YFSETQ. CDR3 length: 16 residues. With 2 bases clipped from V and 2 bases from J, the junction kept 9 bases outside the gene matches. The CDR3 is CASSFPDRGFPYEQYF. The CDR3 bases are TGCGCCAGCAGCTTCCCCGACAGGGGCTTTCCCTACGAGCAGTACTTC. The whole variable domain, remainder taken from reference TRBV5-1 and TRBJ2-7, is KAGVTQTPRYLIKTRGQQVTLSCSPISGHRSVSWYQQTPGQGLQFLFEYFSETQRNKGNFPGRFSGRQFSNSRSEMNVSTLELGDSALYLCASSFPDRGFPYEQYFGPGTRLTVT.

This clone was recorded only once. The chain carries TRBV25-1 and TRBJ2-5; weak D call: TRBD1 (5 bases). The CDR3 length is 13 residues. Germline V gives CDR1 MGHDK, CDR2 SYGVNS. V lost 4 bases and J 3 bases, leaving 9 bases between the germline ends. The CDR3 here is CASSASGKETQYF. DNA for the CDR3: TGTGCCAGCAGTGCCTCAGGGAAAGAGACCCAGTACTTC.

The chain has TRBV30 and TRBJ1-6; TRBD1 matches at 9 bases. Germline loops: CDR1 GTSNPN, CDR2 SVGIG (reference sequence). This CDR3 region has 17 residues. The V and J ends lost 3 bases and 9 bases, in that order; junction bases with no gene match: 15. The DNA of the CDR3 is TGTGCCTGGAGAGATGGATCCGGGACAGGGTTTTTTTCACCCCTCCACTTT. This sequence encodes CAWRDGSGTGFFSPLHF.

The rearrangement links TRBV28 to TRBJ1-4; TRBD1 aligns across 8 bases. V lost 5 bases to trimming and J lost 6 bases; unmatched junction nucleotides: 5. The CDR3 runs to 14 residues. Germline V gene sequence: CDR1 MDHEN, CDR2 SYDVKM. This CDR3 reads CASSADRGDEKLFF. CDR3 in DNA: TGTGCCAGCAGTGCCGACAGGGGAGATGAAAAACTGTTTTTT. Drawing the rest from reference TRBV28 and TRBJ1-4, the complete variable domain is DVKVTQSSRYLVKRTGEKVFLECVQDMDHENMFWYRQDPGLGLRLIYFSYDVKMKEKGDIPEGYSVSREKKERFSLILESASTNQTSMYLCASSADRGDEKLFFGSGTQLSVL.

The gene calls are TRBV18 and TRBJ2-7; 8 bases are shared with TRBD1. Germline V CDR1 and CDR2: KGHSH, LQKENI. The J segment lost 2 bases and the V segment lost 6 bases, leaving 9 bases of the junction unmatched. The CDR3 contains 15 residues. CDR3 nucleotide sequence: TGTGCCAGCTCCCCAAATGGACAGGGAGCCTACGAGCAGTACTTC. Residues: CASSPNGQGAYEQYF. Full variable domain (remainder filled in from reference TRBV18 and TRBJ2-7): NAGVMQNPRHLVRRRGQEARLRCSPMKGHSHVYWYRQLPEEGLKFMVYLQKENIIDESGMPKERFSAEFPKEGPSILRIQQVVRGDSAAYFCASSPNGQGAYEQYFGPGTRLTVT.

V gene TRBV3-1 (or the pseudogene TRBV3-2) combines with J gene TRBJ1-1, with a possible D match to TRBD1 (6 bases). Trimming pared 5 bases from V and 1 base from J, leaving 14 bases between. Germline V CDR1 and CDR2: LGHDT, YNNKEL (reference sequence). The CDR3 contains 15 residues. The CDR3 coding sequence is TGTGCCAGCAGCGCTACAGGGATGGGGAACACTGAAGCTTTCTTT. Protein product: CASSATGMGNTEAFF.

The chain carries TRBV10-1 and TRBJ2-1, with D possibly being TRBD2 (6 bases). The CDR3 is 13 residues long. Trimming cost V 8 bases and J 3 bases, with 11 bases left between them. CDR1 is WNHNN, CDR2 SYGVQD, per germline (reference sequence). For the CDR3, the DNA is TGCGCCAGCGGGACTCCATACTACAATGAGCAGTTCTTC. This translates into CASGTPYYNEQFF.

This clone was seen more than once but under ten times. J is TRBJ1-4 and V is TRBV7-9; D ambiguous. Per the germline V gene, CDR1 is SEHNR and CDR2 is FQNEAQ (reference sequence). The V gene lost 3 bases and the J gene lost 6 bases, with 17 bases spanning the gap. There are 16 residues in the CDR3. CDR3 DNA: TGTGCCAGCAGCTTGTATAGAGGAGGAAGGGATGAAAAACTGTTTTTT. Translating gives CASSLYRGGRDEKLFF.

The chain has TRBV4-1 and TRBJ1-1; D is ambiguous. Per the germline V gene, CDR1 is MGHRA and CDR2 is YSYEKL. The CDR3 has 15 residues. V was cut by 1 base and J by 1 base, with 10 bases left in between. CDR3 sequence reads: CASSQVPGSNTEAFF. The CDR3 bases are TGCGCCAGCAGCCAAGTCCCGGGGTCGAACACTGAAGCTTTCTTT.

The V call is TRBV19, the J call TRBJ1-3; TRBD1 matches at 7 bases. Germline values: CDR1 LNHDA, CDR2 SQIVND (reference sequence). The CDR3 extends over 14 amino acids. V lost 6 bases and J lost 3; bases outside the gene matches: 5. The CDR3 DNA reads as TGTGCCAGTAGCGCTACAGGGGTTGGAAACACCATATATTTT. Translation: CASSATGVGNTIYF.

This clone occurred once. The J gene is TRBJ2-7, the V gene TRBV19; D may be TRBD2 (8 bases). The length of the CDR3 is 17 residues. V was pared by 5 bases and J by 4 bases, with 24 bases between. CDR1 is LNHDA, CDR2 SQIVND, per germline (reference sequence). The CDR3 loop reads CASSGRDSKTSEYEQYF. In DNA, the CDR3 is TGTGCCAGTAGTGGGCGGGACAGCAAGACTAGCGAGTACGAGCAGTACTTC.

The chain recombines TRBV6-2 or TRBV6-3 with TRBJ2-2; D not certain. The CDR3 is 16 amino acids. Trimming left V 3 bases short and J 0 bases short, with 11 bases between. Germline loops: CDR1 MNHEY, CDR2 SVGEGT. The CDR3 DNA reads TGTGCCAGCAGTTATGACAACCCTGCGAACACCGGGGAGCTGTTTTTT. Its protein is CASSYDNPANTGELFF.

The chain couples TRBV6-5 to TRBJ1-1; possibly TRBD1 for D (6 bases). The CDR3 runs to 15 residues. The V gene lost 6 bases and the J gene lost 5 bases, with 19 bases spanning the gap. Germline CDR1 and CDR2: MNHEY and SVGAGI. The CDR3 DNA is TGTGCCAGCAGCCCAAGACAGGCCGTGGGGACTGAAGCTTTCTTT. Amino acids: CASSPRQAVGTEAFF.

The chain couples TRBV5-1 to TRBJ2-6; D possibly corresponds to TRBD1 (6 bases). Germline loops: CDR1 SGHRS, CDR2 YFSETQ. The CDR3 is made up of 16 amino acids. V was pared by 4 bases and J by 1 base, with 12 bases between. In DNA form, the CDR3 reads TGCGCCAGCAGCCCGAATACAGGGTCTGGGGCCAACGTCCTGACTTTC. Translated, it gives CASSPNTGSGANVLTF.

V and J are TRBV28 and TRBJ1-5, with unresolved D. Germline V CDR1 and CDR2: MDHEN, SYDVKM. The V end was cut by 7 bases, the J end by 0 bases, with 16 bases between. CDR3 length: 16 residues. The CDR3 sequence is CASNLGPRYSNQPQHF. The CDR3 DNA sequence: TGTGCCAGCAATCTGGGCCCAAGATATAGCAATCAGCCCCAGCATTTT.

This CDR3 reads CASSLLGTGNEKLFF. Here the CDR3 DNA reads TGTGCCAGCAGTTTGCTCGGGACAGGGAATGAAAAACTGTTTTTT. The gene calls are TRBV6-6 and TRBJ1-4, with TRBD1 matching 9 bases. Trimming cost V 4 bases and J 5 bases; bases outside gene matches: 5. There are 15 residues in the CDR3. CDR1 and CDR2 (germline): MNHNY, SVGAGI (reference sequence).

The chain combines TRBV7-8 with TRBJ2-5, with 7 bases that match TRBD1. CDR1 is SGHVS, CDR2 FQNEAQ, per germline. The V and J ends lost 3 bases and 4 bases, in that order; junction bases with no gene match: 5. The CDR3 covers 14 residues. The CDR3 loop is CASSFDRVLETQYF. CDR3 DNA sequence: TGTGCCAGCAGCTTCGACAGGGTGTTAGAGACCCAGTACTTC. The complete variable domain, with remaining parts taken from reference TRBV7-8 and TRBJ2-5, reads GAGVSQSPRYKVAKRGQDVALRCDPISGHVSLFWYQQALGQGPEFLTYFQNEAQLDKSGLPSDRFFAERPEGSVSTLKIQRTQQEDSAVYLCASSFDRVLETQYFGPGTRLLVL.